This TCR beta chain was observed in a study of persistence of HIV-infected CD4 T cells. Study information: Donors were ART-treated; their CMV- and Gag-responding CD4+ T cells were isolated.

Cells were stimulated with CMV-infected fibroblast lysates at 10 ug/mL. Memory cells lacking CD40L and CD69 with high CD45RO were sorted. Adults with HIV-1 started suppressive ART while chronically infected. CDR3 length equals 15 residues. Germline CDR1 KGHSH, CDR2 LQKENI. Trimming shortened V by 3 bases and J by 3 bases, and 14 bases separated the two germline ends. On this clone itself: Its antigen is not known.

The libraries were made with immunoSEQ version 4 in survey mode. The protocol was immunoSEQ multiplex PCR, while the TCRdb copy is restricted to in-frame clones and leaves out a portion. In the table there are approximately 30,000 clones, roughly four fifths of which are singletons. The sequences come from CD4+ T cells sorted from PBMCs after approximately 19-hour stimulation, collected from a patient who received antiretroviral therapy. V gene TRBV18 combines with J gene TRBJ1-2; D unclear. This sequence originates from an adult man with HIV who was CMV-seropositive. This chain's CDR3 is CASSPTVSADYGYTF. For the CDR3, the DNA is TGTGCCAGCTCACCCACCGTCTCCGCTGACTATGGCTACACCTTC.